This T cell receptor beta chain is from a study of shared clonotypes between healthy human individuals. Study results and caveats: Few donors limited the genetic and exposure-history diversity represented.

Splitting of each subset's genomic DNA was done evenly across several immunoSEQ plates. Libraries were prepared by immunoSEQ multiplex PCR; TCRdb keeps only in-frame clonotypes and omits some of them. The sample shows 330,000 or so clones, less than 85% of them seen only once. CDR1 and CDR2 from the germline V gene are KGHSH and LQKENI. The CDR3 loop spans 14 amino acids. Comments on this clone: The target antigen is unknown.

This TCR derives from a man between 25 and 39 years old in good health. The specimen was memory CD4+ T cells sorted from blood. Subset: CD45RA-negative fraction. The chain is built from TRBV18 and TRBJ2-5; TRBD1 matches 9 bases. Judging by the DNA end, TRBJ2-7 fits better; the J call may be wrong. For the CDR3, the DNA is TGTGCCAGCTCACCAGCCACAGGGGGCAGCGAGCAGTACTTC. As protein: CASSPATGGSEQYF.